The clone carrying this T cell receptor beta chain has only one observation. Antigen specificity is unknown. Vbeta (60) and Jbeta (13) primers were used in the PCR. Some clones are missing from TCRdb's copy, which holds only in-frame ones; the method was immunoSEQ multiplex PCR. The sample has about 190,000 clones; roughly four fifths are singletons. Germline V lookup: CDR1 PRHDT, CDR2 FYEKMQ (reference sequence). Trimming took 0 bases from V and 3 from J; bases not matched to a gene: 3. The CDR3 covers 16 residues. The donors (healthy individuals) were bone marrow donors. This sample stems from a study of cytomegalovirus exposure and HLA in healthy donors. Overall study results and limits: TCR beta V- and J-gene trimming was later associated with a missense DCLRE1C variant. In an earlier analysis, most TCR beta V segments were productive about 87% or about 30% of the time. In a later analysis, parvovirus B19, influenza, CMV and Epstein-Barr virus appeared linked to several top co-occurrence clusters.

The receptor's source is a woman in her twenties or thirties in good health and CMV-seronegative. This rearrangement joins TRBV13 to TRBJ2-1; 9 positions agree with TRBD1. The sequenced sample was PBMCs. The CDR3 nucleotides read TGTGCCAGCAGCTTAGGGGGACAGGGTATCTACAATGAGCAGTTCTTC. Its protein is CASSLGGQGIYNEQFF.